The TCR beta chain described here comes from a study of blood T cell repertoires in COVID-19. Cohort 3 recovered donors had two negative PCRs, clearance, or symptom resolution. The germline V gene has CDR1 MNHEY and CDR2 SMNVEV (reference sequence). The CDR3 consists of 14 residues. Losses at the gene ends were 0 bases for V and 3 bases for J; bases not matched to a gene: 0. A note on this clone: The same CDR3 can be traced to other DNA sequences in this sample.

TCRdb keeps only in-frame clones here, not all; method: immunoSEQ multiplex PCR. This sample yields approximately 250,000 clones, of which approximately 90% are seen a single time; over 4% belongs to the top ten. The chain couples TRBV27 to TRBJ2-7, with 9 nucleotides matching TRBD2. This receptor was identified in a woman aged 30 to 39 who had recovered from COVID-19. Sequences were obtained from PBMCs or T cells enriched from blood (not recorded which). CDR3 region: CASSLSTSGYEQYF. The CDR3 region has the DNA TGTGCCAGCAGTTTATCGACTAGCGGCTACGAGCAGTACTTC.